This TCR beta chain was recovered during a study of radiotherapy plus CTLA-4 blockade in lung cancer. Study-level background: Objective response was observed in about 19% of patients, and disease control in approximately 33%.

About this clone itself: Its matching antigen is unknown.

Profiled with immunoSEQ multiplex PCR; TCRdb holds only in-frame clones, not every one. The sample shows under 55,000 clones, more than 60% of them seen only once. Germline CDR1 and CDR2: SGHNT and YENEEA. V gave up 5 bases and J gave up 1 base; unmatched junction bases: 5. The CDR3 sequence is 14 residues long. The study's findings and limits: Clones of tumor-derived TCRs expanded in blood after radiotherapy plus ipilimumab.

This chain joins TRBV11-3 and TRBJ2-7; 7 bases line up with TRBD1. The sequence came from a human donor with non-small cell lung cancer who had a partial response to radiotherapy plus ipilimumab. The sequences come from peripheral blood, collected from a patient treated with radiotherapy plus ipilimumab. In nucleotides, the CDR3 is TGTGCCAGCAGCGCCAGGGGGTCTTCCTACGAGCAGTACTTC. Translation: CASSARGSSYEQYF.